Listed below are T cell receptor beta chains from one sample, sequenced in a study of vaccination effects on CD4 cells after COVID-19. The antigens of these receptors remain unknown. Sequencing used immunoSEQ multiplex PCR; TCRdb keeps in-frame clones, though not all of them. The data show tens of thousands of clones, more than 75% seen once. The sequencing used CD4+ T cells from PBMCs cultured with HCoV-OC43 spike peptides, collected before COVID-19 vaccination. Receptor source: a human donor who received a COVID-19 vaccine. Both conserved end residues are part of each CDR3. A D gene is named only where the DNA matches it firmly. Where a row states a size, it is once, few, many or the class of an expanded clone; other rows omit it.

cdr3_nt cdr3_aa d_call j_call v_call clone_size
TGTGCCAGCAGCTTAGCAGGGGGAAGCAATCAGCCCCAGCATTTT CASSLAGGSNQPQHF NA TRBJ1-5 TRBV7-2 NA
TGCGCCAGCAGCCAAGGACTCACCCGGGGGGCTAACACCGGGGAGCTGTTTTTT CASSQGLTRGANTGELFF NA TRBJ2-2 TRBV4-1 NA
TGTGCCAGCAGGGACAGCCTTAATGAAAAACTGTTTTTT CASRDSLNEKLFF NA TRBJ1-4 TRBV12-3/TRBV12-4 NA
TGCGCCAGCAGCCCGATTAGCGGCACCGGGGAGCTGTTTTTT CASSPISGTGELFF NA TRBJ2-2 TRBV5-1 NA
TGTGCCAGCAGCCGCGACAGGGGCACTGAAGCTTTCTTT CASSRDRGTEAFF TRBD1 TRBJ1-1 TRBV5-5 NA
TGTGCCAGTAGCCGCAATCCGGGATTCACAGATACGCAGTATTTT CASSRNPGFTDTQYF NA TRBJ2-3 TRBV19 NA
TGTGCCAGCAACTTGACAGGGGTTAGCAATCAGCCCCAGCATTTT CASNLTGVSNQPQHF TRBD1 TRBJ1-5 TRBV14 NA
TGTGCCAGCAGTTGGCCAGGGCGCAATCAGCCCCAGCATTTT CASSWPGRNQPQHF NA TRBJ1-5 TRBV6-2/TRBV6-3 once
TGTGCCAGTCAGCAGGACAGCGAACTCTCTGGAAACACCATATATTTT CASQQDSELSGNTIYF NA TRBJ1-3 TRBV19 NA
TGTGCCAGTAGATCGGACGCAGGTTCCCCAACCCCTTCTGGGGCCAACGTCCTGACTTTC CASRSDAGSPTPSGANVLTF NA TRBJ2-6 TRBV19 NA
TGTGCCAGCAGTCCCGGGACTAGCGGGGGAGTGGCAGATACGCAGTATTTT CASSPGTSGGVADTQYF TRBD2 TRBJ2-3 TRBV7-9 NA
TGTGCCACCAGCAGAGAGATGGGTTTGGGCTATGGCTACACCTTC CATSREMGLGYGYTF NA TRBJ1-2 TRBV15 NA
TGCGCCAGCAGCCAAGATGTGCCGGTGGGGGGAGAGACCCAGTACTTC CASSQDVPVGGETQYF NA TRBJ2-5 TRBV4-1 NA
TGCGCCAGCAGCTTGGCTTGGGTAGCTAGCACAGATACGCAGTATTTT CASSLAWVASTDTQYF NA TRBJ2-3 TRBV5-1 once
TGTGCCACCAGTGATAGCAGAAGCACAGATACGCAGTATTTT CATSDSRSTDTQYF NA TRBJ2-3 TRBV24-1 NA
TGTGCCAGCAGAAAAACAGGCTCTGGAAACACCATATATTTT CASRKTGSGNTIYF NA TRBJ1-3 TRBV6-6 NA
TGTGCCAGCAGCTTAAGGTTGACAGATACGCAGTATTTT CASSLRLTDTQYF NA TRBJ2-3 TRBV7-7 NA
TGTGCCAGCAGCTTAACCCCGGCCAATGAGCAGTTCTTC CASSLTPANEQFF NA TRBJ2-1 TRBV7-9 NA
TGCGCCACAAGGGGACCTGTTAATTCACCCCTCCACTTT CATRGPVNSPLHF NA TRBJ1-6 TRBV5-1 few
TGTGCCTGGAGTGTAAGCAGGCTTAACTATGGCTACACCTTC CAWSVSRLNYGYTF NA TRBJ1-2 TRBV30 NA
TGTGCCAGTATCACGAGTGAGGGAAGGAACACTGAAGCTTTCTTT CASITSEGRNTEAFF NA TRBJ1-1 TRBV19 few
TGTGCCAGCAGTTACTCGAATCCTGGGCTCACGGAAGGCTACACCTTC CASSYSNPGLTEGYTF NA TRBJ1-2 TRBV6-6 NA
TGTGCCAGCAGCTCGTCGGTAGCGGGGGGGACAGAGACCCAGTACTTC CASSSSVAGGTETQYF TRBD2 TRBJ2-5 TRBV7-2 NA
TGTGCCAGCAGCTTAGGGCGGGGGGGCTCCTACAATGAGCAGTTCTTC CASSLGRGGSYNEQFF TRBD2 TRBJ2-1 TRBV7-2 NA
TGTGCCAGCAGGATGACAGGGACGGGCTATGGCTACACCTTC CASRMTGTGYGYTF TRBD1 TRBJ1-2 TRBV2 NA
TGTGCCAGCAGGCCACTAGGTACTTCGGCAGATACGCAGTATTTT CASRPLGTSADTQYF NA TRBJ2-3 TRBV6-6 NA
TGTGCCAGTAGTATTTTGGGGAGCTCCTACAATGAGCAGTTCTTC CASSILGSSYNEQFF NA TRBJ2-1 TRBV19 once
TGTGCCAGCAGCTTAACTGTTCGGGGGCCGGTCTACAATGAGCAGTTCTTC CASSLTVRGPVYNEQFF NA TRBJ2-1 TRBV7-3 NA
TGTGCCAGCAGCCTGCAACAGGGGGCGCCGAACACCGGGGAGCTGTTTTTT CASSLQQGAPNTGELFF TRBD1 TRBJ2-2 TRBV6-7 NA
TGCGCCAGCAGCCAAGTGGGCAGCTCTGGGGCCAACGTCCTGACTTTC CASSQVGSSGANVLTF NA TRBJ2-6 TRBV4-3 NA
TGTGCCAGCAGCGCCGGAGGGAACAATCAGCCCCAGCATTTT CASSAGGNNQPQHF NA TRBJ1-5 TRBV9 once
TGTGCCAGCAGCTGGGAGGGTAACTATGGCTACACCTTC CASSWEGNYGYTF NA TRBJ1-2 TRBV5-4 NA
TGTGCCAGCAGCTCGAGGGGTCTCCCGGGGACTGAAGCTTTCTTT CASSSRGLPGTEAFF NA TRBJ1-1 TRBV5-4 NA
TGTGCCAGCAGCTCGGGACCCCTAGCCAAAAACATTCAGTACTTC CASSSGPLAKNIQYF NA TRBJ2-4 TRBV5-6 once
TGTGCCAGCAGCAAAGGAAAGGACAGGGGCATTGGCGAGCAGTTCTTC CASSKGKDRGIGEQFF NA TRBJ2-1 TRBV21-1 NA
TGTGCCAGCCGTGGGCTAGCGGGGGGGACGGATACGCAGTATTTT CASRGLAGGTDTQYF TRBD2 TRBJ2-3 TRBV27 NA
TGTGCCAGCAGTACTTACAGGGACCGGGGGGCTGAAGCTTTCTTT CASSTYRDRGAEAFF NA TRBJ1-1 TRBV27 NA
TGTGCCAGCACCTCCGCCGACTGTGCCTCTGGAAACACCATATATTTT CASTSADCASGNTIYF NA TRBJ1-3 TRBV7-3 NA
TGTGCCAGCAGCTTCGGGGCGGGGAGGAACACCGGGGAGCTGTTTTTT CASSFGAGRNTGELFF NA TRBJ2-2 TRBV5-4 NA
TGTGCCAGCTCACCAGCAGGGATGGAGACCCAGTACTTC CASSPAGMETQYF NA TRBJ2-5 TRBV18 NA
TGTGCCAGCAGCCCGGGACAGGGGGAGACCCAGTACTTC CASSPGQGETQYF TRBD1 TRBJ2-5 TRBV7-3 NA
TGTGCCAGCAGCTTATCCGGTACAGATACGCAGTATTTT CASSLSGTDTQYF NA TRBJ2-3 TRBV7-9 NA
TGCGCCAGCAGTCAGGACAGGGGGTCCACCGGGGAGCTGTTTTTT CASSQDRGSTGELFF TRBD1 TRBJ2-2 TRBV10-1 NA
TGCGCCAGCAGTGAGTATCAGGGCACTGAAGCTTTCTTT CASSEYQGTEAFF NA TRBJ1-1 TRBV10-2 few
TGTGCCAGCAGTTTAGACACAGCCTCCAGCTATGAGCAGTTCTTC CASSLDTASSYEQFF NA TRBJ2-1 TRBV6-5 NA
TGCAGCGCGGGACAGGGGAATGGCTACACCTTC CSAGQGNGYTF TRBD1 TRBJ1-2 TRBV20-1 NA
TGTGCCTGGAACCAGGGTCCTGGGGCCAACGTCCTGACTTTC CAWNQGPGANVLTF NA TRBJ2-6 TRBV30 NA
TGTGCCAGCAGCTTTCGGTCCGGGACAGGGGGAAACACCATATATTTT CASSFRSGTGGNTIYF TRBD1 TRBJ1-3 TRBV5-4 few